This T cell receptor beta chain is from a study of T cells after yellow fever vaccination. Points from the study as a whole: Reappearing after the booster were most of the clones from primary vaccination (96% CD4, roughly 86% CD8).

There are a few counts of this clonotype. Antigen unknown. TCRdb re-called the 5' RACE reads with MiXCR, one entry per CDR3 protein. The sample contains 250,000 to 400,000 distinct CDR3 sequences, about 4% of which appear only once. Germline-derived CDR1 and CDR2 are SGHDN and FVKESK. Trimming removed 4 bases from V and 4 bases from J, with 14 bases in between. The CDR3 extends over 14 amino acids. J is TRBJ2-7 and V is TRBV14; D perhaps matches TRBD1 (6 bases). The starting material was PBMCs, obtained 5 days after the yellow fever booster vaccination. This clonotype was obtained from a man between 18 and 35 years old who received the YFV17D yellow fever vaccine. CDR3 coding DNA: TGTGCCAGCAGCCCCCGGGACACCAAGTACGAGCAGTACTTC. It specifies CASSPRDTKYEQYF.